This is a list of T cell receptor beta chains from one sample in a study of control samples from healthy donors and cancer patients. Clones were read by immunoSEQ multiplex PCR, and TCRdb kept only the in-frame ones, dropping some. This sample carries some 410,000 clones, 80% to 95% of them seen once, and the ten largest clones take about 6.3%. The sequencing input was PBMCs. The receptors come from a man in his forties with head and neck cancer. CDR3s include the opening cysteine and the closing phenylalanine or tryptophan. The order of the fields is V gene, D gene, clone size, J gene, CDR3 protein, CDR3 DNA. D genes are given only for firm matches. The size of a clone is reported for some rows only, either as once, few or many, or as a class for expanded clones.

V: TRBV4-3
D: -
size: -
J: TRBJ2-3
CDR3: CASSQVSGADTQYF
DNA: TGCGCCAGCAGCCAAGTAAGTGGGGCAGATACGCAGTATTTT

V: TRBV7-9
D: TRBD2
size: -
J: TRBJ2-7
CDR3: CASSSLAGGPYEQYF
DNA: TGTGCCAGCAGCTCCCTAGCGGGAGGGCCGTACGAGCAGTACTTC

V: TRBV28
D: -
size: -
J: TRBJ1-2
CDR3: CASSLAYVGGYTF
DNA: TGTGCCAGCAGTTTAGCATATGTTGGTGGCTACACCTTC

V: TRBV2
D: TRBD1
size: -
J: TRBJ2-5
CDR3: CASSAITGGLKTQYF
DNA: TGTGCCAGCAGTGCTATAACAGGGGGTCTAAAGACCCAGTACTTC

V: TRBV7-8
D: -
size: -
J: TRBJ2-2
CDR3: CASSSPPVPRRLTNTGELFF
DNA: TGTGCCAGCAGCTCTCCCCCCGTCCCCCGAAGACTCACGAACACCGGGGAGCTGTTTTTT

V: TRBV10-2
D: TRBD1
size: -
J: TRBJ1-2
CDR3: CASRRGTANYGYTF
DNA: TGCGCCAGCAGACGCGGGACAGCCAACTATGGCTACACCTTC

V: TRBV28
D: -
size: -
J: TRBJ1-4
CDR3: CASSLRSGATNEKLFF
DNA: TGTGCCAGCAGCCTCCGCTCAGGGGCAACTAATGAAAAACTGTTTTTT

V: TRBV5-1
D: TRBD2
size: once
J: TRBJ2-3
CDR3: CASSLRGLAVAGDTQYF
DNA: TGCGCCAGCAGCTTGCGGGGACTAGCGGTCGCGGGGGATACGCAGTATTTT

V: TRBV3-1/TRBV3-2
D: -
size: few
J: TRBJ2-1
CDR3: CASSQDPGNEQFF
DNA: TGTGCCAGCAGCCAAGATCCCGGGAATGAGCAGTTCTTC

V: TRBV9
D: TRBD1
size: once
J: TRBJ2-1
CDR3: CASSPRQGFNEQFF
DNA: TGTGCCAGCAGCCCACGACAGGGTTTCAATGAGCAGTTCTTC

V: TRBV5-1
D: -
size: -
J: TRBJ1-4
CDR3: CASSRESNEKLFF
DNA: TGCGCCAGCAGCCGGGAATCTAATGAAAAACTGTTTTTT

V: TRBV5-1
D: -
size: -
J: TRBJ2-3
CDR3: CASSLRGAPTDTQYF
DNA: TGCGCCAGCAGCTTGAGAGGGGCCCCCACAGATACGCAGTATTTT

V: TRBV18
D: -
size: few
J: TRBJ1-2
CDR3: CASSPPGRLTNYGYTF
DNA: TGTGCCAGCTCACCGCCAGGGAGACTCACTAACTATGGCTACACCTTC

V: TRBV18
D: -
size: -
J: TRBJ1-1
CDR3: CASSPELMGLRTEAFF
DNA: TGTGCCAGCTCACCCGAGTTAATGGGGCTCCGAACTGAAGCTTTCTTT

V: TRBV15
D: -
size: -
J: TRBJ2-3
CDR3: CATFRGVVYF
DNA: TGTGCCACCTTCCGTGGTGTTGTATATTTT

V: TRBV11-2
D: -
size: -
J: TRBJ1-1
CDR3: CASSLYAPQGSLMNTEAFF
DNA: TGTGCCAGCAGCCTCTATGCTCCACAGGGATCCCTCATGAACACTGAAGCTTTCTTT

V: TRBV4-2
D: -
size: -
J: TRBJ1-4
CDR3: CASSQESGATNEKLFF
DNA: TGTGCCAGCAGCCAAGAGAGTGGGGCGACTAATGAAAAACTGTTTTTT

V: TRBV7-3
D: -
size: -
J: TRBJ2-2
CDR3: CASSLSSRVNTGELFF
DNA: TGTGCCAGCAGCTTATCGTCCAGGGTGAACACCGGGGAGCTGTTTTTT

V: TRBV12-3/TRBV12-4
D: -
size: -
J: TRBJ1-4
CDR3: CASSTRNEKLFF
DNA: TGTGCCAGCAGTACCCGAAATGAAAAACTGTTTTTT

V: TRBV27
D: -
size: -
J: TRBJ1-1
CDR3: CATRSLRGGNTEAFF
DNA: TGTGCCACACGCTCATTGAGGGGTGGGAACACTGAAGCTTTCTTT

V: TRBV7-9
D: -
size: -
J: TRBJ2-2
CDR3: CASTPRGAGELFF
DNA: TGTGCCAGCACTCCCAGGGGGGCCGGGGAGCTGTTTTTT

V: TRBV2
D: -
size: once
J: TRBJ1-2
CDR3: CASSDAPDSRGYTF
DNA: TGTGCCAGCAGTGATGCCCCTGACAGTAGGGGCTACACCTTC

V: TRBV30
D: TRBD1
size: -
J: TRBJ2-1
CDR3: CAWSVPRTGGYNEQFF
DNA: TGTGCCTGGAGTGTACCCCGGACAGGGGGTTACAATGAGCAGTTCTTC

V: TRBV6-5
D: -
size: -
J: TRBJ1-1
CDR3: CASSPGRSDTEAFF
DNA: TGTGCCAGCAGCCCGGGAAGGAGCGACACTGAAGCTTTCTTT

V: TRBV5-6
D: -
size: -
J: TRBJ2-3
CDR3: CASTHPPTVTDTQYF
DNA: TGTGCCAGCACCCACCCCCCGACAGTCACAGATACGCAGTATTTT

V: TRBV5-6
D: -
size: -
J: TRBJ2-7
CDR3: CASRSRGSYEQYF
DNA: TGTGCCAGCAGGAGTCGGGGCTCCTACGAGCAGTACTTC

V: TRBV4-1
D: -
size: once
J: TRBJ2-5
CDR3: CASSQGTSDAGDLETQYF
DNA: TGCGCCAGCAGCCAAGGGACCTCGGATGCCGGGGACTTAGAGACCCAGTACTTC

V: TRBV28
D: -
size: -
J: TRBJ2-1
CDR3: CASLNVLNEQFF
DNA: TGTGCCAGCCTAAACGTCTTAAATGAGCAGTTCTTC

V: TRBV7-9
D: -
size: -
J: TRBJ1-1
CDR3: CASSLVGGEGNTEAFF
DNA: TGTGCCAGCAGCTTAGTAGGTGGGGAGGGGAACACTGAAGCTTTCTTT

V: TRBV6-5
D: -
size: -
J: TRBJ2-1
CDR3: CASSSVRETYNEQFF
DNA: TGTGCCAGCAGTTCTGTAAGGGAGACCTACAATGAGCAGTTCTTC

V: TRBV3-1/TRBV3-2
D: -
size: -
J: TRBJ2-1
CDR3: CASSQGHTYNEQFF
DNA: TGTGCCAGCAGCCAAGGTCACACCTACAATGAGCAGTTCTTC

V: TRBV4-1
D: TRBD2
size: -
J: TRBJ2-3
CDR3: CASSQDDQREIDTQYF
DNA: TGCGCCAGCAGCCAAGATGACCAGCGGGAGATAGATACGCAGTATTTT

V: TRBV11-2
D: TRBD2
size: -
J: TRBJ2-1
CDR3: CASSISGTDYNEQFF
DNA: TGTGCCAGCAGCATTAGCGGGACGGACTACAATGAGCAGTTCTTC

V: TRBV9
D: TRBD2
size: -
J: TRBJ2-1
CDR3: CASSASSGSRDEQFF
DNA: TGTGCCAGCAGCGCCTCTAGCGGGAGTAGGGATGAGCAGTTCTTC

V: TRBV11-2
D: -
size: -
J: TRBJ2-2
CDR3: CASSPSPPRNTGELFF
DNA: TGTGCCAGCAGCCCATCCCCCCCCAGGAACACCGGGGAGCTGTTTTTT

V: TRBV28
D: -
size: few
J: TRBJ2-7
CDR3: CASRGGSDYEQYF
DNA: TGTGCCAGCAGAGGAGGGAGCGACTACGAGCAGTACTTC

V: TRBV12-3/TRBV12-4
D: -
size: -
J: TRBJ2-7
CDR3: CASSSYTYEQYF
DNA: TGTGCCAGCAGTTCGTATACCTACGAGCAGTACTTC

V: TRBV16
D: TRBD1
size: -
J: TRBJ2-5
CDR3: CASSQTTGKSWETQYF
DNA: TGTGCCAGCAGCCAAACGACAGGGAAGAGTTGGGAGACCCAGTACTTC

V: TRBV2
D: -
size: few
J: TRBJ1-5
CDR3: CACHTDNQPQHF
DNA: TGTGCCTGTCACACAGACAATCAGCCCCAGCATTTT